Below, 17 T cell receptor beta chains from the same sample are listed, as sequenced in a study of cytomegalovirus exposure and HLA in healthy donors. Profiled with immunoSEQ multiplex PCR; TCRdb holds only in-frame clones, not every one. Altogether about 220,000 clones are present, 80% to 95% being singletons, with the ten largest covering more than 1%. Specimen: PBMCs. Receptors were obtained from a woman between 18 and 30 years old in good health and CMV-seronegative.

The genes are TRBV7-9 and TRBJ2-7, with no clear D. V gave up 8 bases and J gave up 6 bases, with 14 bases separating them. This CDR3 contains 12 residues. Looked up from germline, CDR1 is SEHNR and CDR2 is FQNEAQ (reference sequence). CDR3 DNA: TGTGCCAGCTCCCAGGAATATGCCGAGCAGTACTTC. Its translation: CASSQEYAEQYF. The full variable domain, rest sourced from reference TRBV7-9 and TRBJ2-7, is DTGVSQNPRHKITKRGQNVTFRCDPISEHNRLYWYRQTLGQGPEFLTYFQNEAQLEKSRLLSDRFSAERPKGSFSTLEIQRTEQGDSAMYLCASSQEYAEQYFGPGTRLTVT.

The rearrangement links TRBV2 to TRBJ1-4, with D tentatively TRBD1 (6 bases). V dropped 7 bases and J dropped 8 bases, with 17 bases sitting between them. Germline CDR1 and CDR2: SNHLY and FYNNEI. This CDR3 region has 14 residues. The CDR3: CASIKTGLFEKLFF. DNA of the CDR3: TGTGCCAGCATCAAGACAGGCCTTTTCGAAAAACTGTTTTTT.

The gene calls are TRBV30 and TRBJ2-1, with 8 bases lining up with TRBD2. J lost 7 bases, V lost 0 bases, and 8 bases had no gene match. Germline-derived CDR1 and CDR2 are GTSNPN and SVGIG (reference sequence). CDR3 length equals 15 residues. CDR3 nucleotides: TGTGCCTGGAGTGTACGGGGGGGGGCCGAGAATGAGCAGTTCTTC. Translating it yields CAWSVRGGAENEQFF.

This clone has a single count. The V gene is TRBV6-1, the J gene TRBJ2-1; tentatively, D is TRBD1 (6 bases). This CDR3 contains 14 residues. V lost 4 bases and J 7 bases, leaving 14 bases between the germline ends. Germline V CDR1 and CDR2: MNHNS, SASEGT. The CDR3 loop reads CASSVSGERNEQFF. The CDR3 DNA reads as TGTGCCAGCAGTGTATCAGGGGAACGAAATGAGCAGTTCTTC.

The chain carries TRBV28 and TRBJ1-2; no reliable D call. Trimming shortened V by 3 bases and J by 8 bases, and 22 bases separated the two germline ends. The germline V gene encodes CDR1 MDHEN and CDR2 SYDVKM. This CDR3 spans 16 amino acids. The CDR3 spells CASSFPPMVRAGGYTF. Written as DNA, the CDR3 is TGTGCCAGCAGTTTTCCCCCGATGGTGAGGGCGGGGGGCTACACCTTC.

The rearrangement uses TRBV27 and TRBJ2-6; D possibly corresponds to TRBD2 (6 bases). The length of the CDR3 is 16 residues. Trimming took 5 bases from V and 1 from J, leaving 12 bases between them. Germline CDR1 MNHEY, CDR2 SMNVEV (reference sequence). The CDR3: CASSLGRGSGANVLTF. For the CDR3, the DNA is TGTGCCAGCAGTCTTGGACGGGGGTCTGGGGCCAACGTCCTGACTTTC.

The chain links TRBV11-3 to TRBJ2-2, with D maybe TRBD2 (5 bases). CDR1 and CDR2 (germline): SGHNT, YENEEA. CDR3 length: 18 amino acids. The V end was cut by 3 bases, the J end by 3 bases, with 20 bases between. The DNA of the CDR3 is TGTGCCAGCAGCTTTAAACCCGGGGTCCGCACCGACACCGGGGAGCTGTTTTTT. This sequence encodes CASSFKPGVRTDTGELFF.

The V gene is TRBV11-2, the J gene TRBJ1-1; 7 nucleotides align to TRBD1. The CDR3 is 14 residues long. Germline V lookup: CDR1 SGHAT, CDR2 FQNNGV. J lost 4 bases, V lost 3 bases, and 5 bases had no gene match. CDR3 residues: CASSFGQAGTEAFF. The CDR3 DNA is TGTGCCAGCAGCTTCGGACAGGCGGGCACTGAAGCTTTCTTT.

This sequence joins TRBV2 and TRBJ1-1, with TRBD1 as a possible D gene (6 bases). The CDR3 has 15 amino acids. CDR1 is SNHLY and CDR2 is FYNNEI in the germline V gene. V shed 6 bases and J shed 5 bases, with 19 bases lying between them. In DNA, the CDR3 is TGTGCCAGCAGCCTGGGATGGGGGCAGGGGACTGAAGCTTTCTTT. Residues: CASSLGWGQGTEAFF.

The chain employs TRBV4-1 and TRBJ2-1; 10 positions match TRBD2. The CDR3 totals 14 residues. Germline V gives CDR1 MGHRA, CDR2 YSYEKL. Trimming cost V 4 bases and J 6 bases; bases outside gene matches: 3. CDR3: CASSPGLAVNEQFF. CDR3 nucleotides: TGCGCCAGCAGCCCCGGACTAGCGGTCAATGAGCAGTTCTTC.

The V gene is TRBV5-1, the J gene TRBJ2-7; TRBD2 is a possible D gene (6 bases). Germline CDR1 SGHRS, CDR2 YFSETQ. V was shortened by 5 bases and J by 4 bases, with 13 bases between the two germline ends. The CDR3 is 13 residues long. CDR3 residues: CASRRLSGYEQYF. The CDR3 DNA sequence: TGCGCCAGCAGGAGGTTGAGCGGGTACGAGCAGTACTTC. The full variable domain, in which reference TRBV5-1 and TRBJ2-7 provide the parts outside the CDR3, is KAGVTQTPRYLIKTRGQQVTLSCSPISGHRSVSWYQQTPGQGLQFLFEYFSETQRNKGNFPGRFSGRQFSNSRSEMNVSTLELGDSALYLCASRRLSGYEQYFGPGTRLTVT.

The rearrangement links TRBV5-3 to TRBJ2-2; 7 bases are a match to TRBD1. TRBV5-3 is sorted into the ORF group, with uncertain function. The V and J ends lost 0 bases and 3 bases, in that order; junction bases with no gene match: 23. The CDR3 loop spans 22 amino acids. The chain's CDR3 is CARSLVTKKRQGGLKDTGELFF. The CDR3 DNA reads TGTGCCAGAAGCTTGGTCACCAAAAAAAGACAGGGCGGGTTAAAGGACACCGGGGAGCTGTTTTTT.

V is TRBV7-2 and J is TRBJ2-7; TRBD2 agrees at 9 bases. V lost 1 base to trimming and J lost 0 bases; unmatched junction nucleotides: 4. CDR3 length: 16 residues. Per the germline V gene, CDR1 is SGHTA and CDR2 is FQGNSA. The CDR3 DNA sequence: TGTGCCAGCAGCTTAGTTGTTAGCGGGAGCTCCTACGAGCAGTACTTC. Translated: CASSLVVSGSSYEQYF.

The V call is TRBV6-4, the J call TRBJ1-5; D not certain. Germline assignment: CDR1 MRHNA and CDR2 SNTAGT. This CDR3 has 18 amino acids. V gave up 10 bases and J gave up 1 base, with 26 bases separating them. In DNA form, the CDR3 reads TGTGCCACCCAGAAGGTAAGGGAGCAAGGGAGGAGCAATCAGCCCCAGCATTTT. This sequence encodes CATQKVREQGRSNQPQHF.

The CDR3 sequence: CASSLSSGAGETQYF. The DNA of the CDR3 is TGCGCCAGCAGCCTCAGTTCAGGGGCTGGCGAGACCCAGTACTTC. This chain uses TRBV5-1 with TRBJ2-5; possibly TRBD1 for D (6 bases). CDR3 length equals 15 residues. V dropped 4 bases and J dropped 5 bases, with 18 bases sitting between them. Germline V gene lookup returns CDR1 SGHRS and CDR2 YFSETQ.

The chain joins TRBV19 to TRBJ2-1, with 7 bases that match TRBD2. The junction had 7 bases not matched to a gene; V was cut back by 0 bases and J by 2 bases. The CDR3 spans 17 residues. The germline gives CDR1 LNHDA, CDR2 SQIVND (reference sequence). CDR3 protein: CASSIEASGYPYNEQFF. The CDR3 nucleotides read TGTGCCAGTAGTATAGAGGCTAGCGGTTATCCCTACAATGAGCAGTTCTTC.

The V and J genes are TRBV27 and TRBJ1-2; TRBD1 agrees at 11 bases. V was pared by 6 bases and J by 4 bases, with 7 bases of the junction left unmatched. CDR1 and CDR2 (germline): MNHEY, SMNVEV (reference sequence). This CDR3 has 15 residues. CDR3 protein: CASSWTGGSFYGYTF. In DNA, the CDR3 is TGTGCCAGCAGCTGGACAGGGGGCTCATTCTATGGCTACACCTTC.